Following are 9 T cell receptor beta chains from one sample sequenced in a study of response to subunit inactivated influenza vaccine listed by TCRdb under 2018. The method behind the library was RT-PCR. The sequencing machine was an Illumina HiSeq 2500. TCRdb itself trimmed the public reads at Q25 with fastp, ran MiXCR and retained productive beta chains. When rows share a CDR3 protein, they turn into one entry using the most common DNA and genes. For this sample there are 650,000 to 800,000 distinct CDR3 sequences; over 11% appear just once. The ten largest clones represent 5.5% to 7% of the sample. The material sequenced was PBMCs from blood, taken 14 days before vaccination. Every receptor here comes from a man aged 50-60 years who received an inactivated influenza vaccine. Donor details come from another sample of the same person, matched by shared clones.

This clonotype was observed a handful of times. This chain joins TRBV7-9 and TRBJ2-7, with D perhaps matching TRBD2 (6 bases). The germline gives CDR1 SEHNR, CDR2 FQNEAQ (reference sequence). The CDR3 extends over 16 amino acids. Trimming left V 0 bases short and J 3 bases short, with 15 bases between. Here the CDR3 DNA reads TGTGCCAGCAGCTTAGCAGTAGGAGGGCTCCACTACGAGCAGTACTTC. Translating gives CASSLAVGGLHYEQYF.

With respect to this clonotype: At one end, the junction sequence differs from germline, possibly due to a read error. V usage is TRBV2 and J usage is TRBJ1-4; D gene uncertain. This CDR3 has 14 residues. Per germline, CDR1 SNHLY and CDR2 FYNNEI. CDR3 in DNA: TGTGCCAGCAGTGTCCGGGCCGATAAGGAAAAACTGTATTTT. Translating it yields CASSVRADKEKLYF.

The chain links TRBV27 to TRBJ2-1, with TRBD2 matching 10 bases. This CDR3 has 15 amino acids. Germline V CDR1 and CDR2: MNHEY, SMNVEV (reference sequence). Trimming cost V 2 bases and J 5 bases; bases outside gene matches: 3. The CDR3 DNA reads TGTGCCAGCAGTTTAGGGACTAGCGTCCACAATGAGCAGTTCTTC. Translating gives CASSLGTSVHNEQFF.

This clonotype has a count of ten or more. The chain recombines TRBV25-1 with TRBJ1-1; D is uncertain. V shed 0 bases and J shed 5 bases, with 16 bases lying between them. This CDR3 comprises 16 residues. In germline, CDR1 is MGHDK, CDR2 SYGVNS. The CDR3 sequence is CASSEYGVIAGTEAFF. For the CDR3, the DNA is TGTGCCAGCAGTGAATATGGGGTAATAGCGGGAACTGAAGCTTTCTTT.

This clonotype was found a few times. V usage is TRBV2 and J usage is TRBJ2-5, with 11 bases identical to TRBD2. CDR1 is SNHLY and CDR2 is FYNNEI in the germline V gene. V was clipped by 5 bases and J by 7 bases; unmatched bases: 9. This CDR3 has 15 residues. The DNA for the CDR3 is TGTGCCAGCAGTAAACTAGCGGGGGCGAAAGGGACCCAGTACTTC. Translated: CASSKLAGAKGTQYF.

This clonotype was found many times. The chain combines TRBV9 with TRBJ1-5; 7 bases match TRBD1. V shed 2 bases and J 2 bases; nucleotides not matched to a gene: 1. This CDR3 spans 14 amino acids. Germline CDR1 reads SGDLS; CDR2 reads YYNGEE. CDR3 residues: CASSVGQGNQPQHF. The CDR3 DNA sequence: TGTGCCAGCAGCGTTGGACAGGGCAATCAGCCCCAGCATTTT.

The chain uses TRBV24-1 and TRBJ2-7; a possible D gene is TRBD1 (5 bases). CDR1 and CDR2 from the germline V gene are KGHDR and SFDVKD. This CDR3 contains 15 residues. V shed 10 bases and J shed 2 bases, with 20 bases lying between them. The CDR3, as DNA: TGTGCCACTCATTCAGGGCGACAGATTCCCTACGAGCAGTACTTC. Residues: CATHSGRQIPYEQYF.

The sample holds a few counts of this clonotype. V and J are TRBV5-8 and TRBJ1-5; D remains unclear. Trimming pared 2 bases from V and 7 bases from J, leaving 16 bases between. The CDR3 contains 15 residues. CDR1 is SGHTS, CDR2 YDEGEE, per germline. The CDR3: CASSLGREPGQPQHF. The CDR3 nucleotides read TGTGCCAGCAGCTTAGGGAGGGAGCCGGGCCAGCCCCAGCATTTT.

This clonotype has a handful of counts. The V gene is TRBV5-1, the J gene TRBJ1-2; 7 bases are shared with TRBD1. The V gene's germline CDR1 is SGHRS and CDR2 YFSETQ. This CDR3 is built from 14 residues. The trim removed 4 bases at V and 4 bases at J, leaving 7 bases unmatched. CDR3 sequence: CASSPTGTAYGYTF. The CDR3 nucleotides read TGCGCCAGCAGCCCCACCGGGACAGCCTATGGCTACACCTTC.